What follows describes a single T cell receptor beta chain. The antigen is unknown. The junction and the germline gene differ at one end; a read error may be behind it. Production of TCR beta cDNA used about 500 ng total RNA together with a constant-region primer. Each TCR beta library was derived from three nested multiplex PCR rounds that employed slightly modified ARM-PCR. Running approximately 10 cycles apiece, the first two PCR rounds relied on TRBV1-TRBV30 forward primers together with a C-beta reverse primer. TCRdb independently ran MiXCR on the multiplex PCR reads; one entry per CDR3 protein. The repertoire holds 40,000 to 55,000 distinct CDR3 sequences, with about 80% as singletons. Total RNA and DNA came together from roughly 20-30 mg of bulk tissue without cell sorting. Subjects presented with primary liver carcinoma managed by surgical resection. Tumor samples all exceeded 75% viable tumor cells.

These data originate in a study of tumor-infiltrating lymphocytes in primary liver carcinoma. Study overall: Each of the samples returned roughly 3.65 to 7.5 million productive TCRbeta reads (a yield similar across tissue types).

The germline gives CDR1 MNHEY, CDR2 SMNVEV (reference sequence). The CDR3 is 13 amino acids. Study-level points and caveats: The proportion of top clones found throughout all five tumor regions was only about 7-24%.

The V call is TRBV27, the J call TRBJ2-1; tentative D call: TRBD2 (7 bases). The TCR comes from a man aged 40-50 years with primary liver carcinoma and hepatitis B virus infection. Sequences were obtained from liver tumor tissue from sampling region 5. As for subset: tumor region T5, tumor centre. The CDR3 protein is CASWFAGDNELFF. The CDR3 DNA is TGTGCCAGCTGGTTCGCGGGGGACAATGAGCTGTTCTTC.